Listed below are T cell receptor beta chains from one sample, sequenced in a study of monozygotic twins with inflammatory bowel disease. TCRdb reprocessed the 5' RACE reads and keeps a single row for each CDR3 protein, giving no DNA. The repertoire table contains about 300,000 distinct CDR3 sequences. The material sequenced was blood. Receptors were obtained from a human donor with ulcerative colitis or Crohn's disease, or a healthy co-twin of an affected twin (not recorded which). The CDR3 runs from the conserved cysteine through the conserved F or W.

V: TRBV7-9
J: TRBJ2-3
length: 13
CDR3: CASSLHGADTQYF

V: TRBV27
J: TRBJ2-6
length: 17
CDR3: CASSFMFLNSGANVLTF

V: TRBV29-1
J: TRBJ2-3
length: 17
CDR3: CSVEFPRGTTSTDTQYF

V: TRBV7-2
J: TRBJ2-7
length: 16
CDR3: CASSLNGGSTVYEQYF

V: TRBV18
J: TRBJ2-1
length: 13
CDR3: CATTRTRDNEQFF

V: TRBV19
J: TRBJ2-7
length: 14
CDR3: CASSKQGGGYEQYF

V: TRBV7-9
J: TRBJ2-3
length: 17
CDR3: CASSPATGTLTGDTQYF

V: TRBV20-1
J: TRBJ1-1
length: 14
CDR3: CSAYTGTANTEAFF

V: TRBV5-5
J: TRBJ1-5
length: 16
CDR3: CASSLSGGGRNQPQHF

V: TRBV7-9
J: TRBJ2-7
length: 14
CDR3: CASSPGTDGYEQYF